This TCR beta chain comes out of a study of vaccination and CD4 T cells after COVID-19. The Oncomine TCR Beta short-read assay generated sequence data from the DNA of cultured CD4+ T cells. A single record per CDR3 protein comes from TCRdb applying MiXCR to the PCR reads. The top ten clones hold about 15% of a sample with about 20,000 distinct CDR3 sequences, around 45% of them seen once. Treatment meaning: approximately nine-day PBMC culture with coronavirus spike peptide pools or control peptides (ViraFEST assay). Wells contained roughly 1.9 million PBMCs each, and these were cultured with around 10 IU/ml IL-2 and roughly 9.8 ug/ml peptide pools. A word on this clonotype: Antigen: not known.

The CDR3 covers 15 residues. V trimming: 0 bases; J trimming: 9 bases; junction bases outside the gene matches: 6. Germline-derived CDR1 and CDR2 are SGDLS and YYNGEE. This rearrangement joins TRBV9 to TRBJ2-1, with TRBD2 identical over 10 bases. Sequenced input: CD4+ T cells from blood, cultured in vitro. This TCR derives from a human donor who had recovered from COVID-19. CDR3 sequence: CASSVVSGGEVEQFF. The CDR3 nucleotides read TGTGCCAGCAGCGTAGTCAGCGGGGGGGAGGTTGAGCAGTTCTTC.